The 28 T cell receptor beta chains given below trace back to one sample, sequenced in a study of cytomegalovirus exposure and HLA in healthy donors. The PCR used 60 Vbeta and 13 Jbeta primers. Sequencing used immunoSEQ multiplex PCR; TCRdb keeps in-frame clones, though not all of them. The sample consists of about 210,000 clones, about 85% of them appearing once. Material for sequencing was PBMCs. These receptors all stem from a woman between 50 and 59 years old in good health and CMV-seropositive.

V and J are TRBV6-5 and TRBJ1-2, with D tentatively TRBD1 (6 bases). CDR1 and CDR2 from the germline V gene are MNHEY and SVGAGI. Trimming cost V 6 bases and J 3 bases, with 17 bases left between them. This CDR3 is 15 amino acids long. The CDR3 DNA reads as TGTGCCAGCAGCCCCCCAGGGGCCCGGGACTATGGCTACACCTTC. It encodes CASSPPGARDYGYTF.

The chain's CDR3 is CASSFTGNNEKLFF. CDR3 coding DNA: TGCGCCAGCAGCTTCACAGGGAATAATGAAAAACTGTTTTTT. The V gene is TRBV5-1, the J gene TRBJ1-4; a weak D match, TRBD1 (6 bases). V lost 2 bases and J 4 bases, leaving 9 bases between the germline ends. The CDR3 contains 14 residues. The germline V gene encodes CDR1 SGHRS and CDR2 YFSETQ.

The chain joins TRBV25-1 to TRBJ2-2, with D perhaps matching TRBD1 (8 bases). The V and J ends lost 6 bases and 7 bases respectively, with 15 bases between them. Germline CDR1 reads MGHDK; CDR2 reads SYGVNS. The CDR3 is made up of 14 amino acids. CDR3 in amino acids: CASSNTGGGGELFF. The DNA for the CDR3 is TGTGCCAGCAGCAACACAGGGGGGGGCGGGGAGCTGTTTTTT. The whole variable domain, filled in from reference TRBV25-1 and TRBJ2-2, reads EADIYQTPRYLVIGTGKKITLECSQTMGHDKMYWYQQDPGMELHLIHYSYGVNSTEKGDLSSESTVSRIRTEHFPLTLESARPSHTSQYLCASSNTGGGGELFFGEGSRLTVL.

CDR3 DNA sequence: TGTGCCAGCAGCTTCCCGGGGGGGTACAATGAGCAGTTCTTC. This sequence encodes CASSFPGGYNEQFF. This sequence joins TRBV5-6 and TRBJ2-1; TRBD2 matches 8 bases. This CDR3 is 14 amino acids long. Looked up from germline, CDR1 is SGHDT and CDR2 is YYEEEE. V trimming: 2 bases; J trimming: 4 bases; junction bases outside the gene matches: 2.

The CDR3 DNA reads as TGTGCCAGCAGCTTAGCGGGGACAGGGGCGAACACTGAAGCTTTCTTT. It is translated as CASSLAGTGANTEAFF. The chain employs TRBV11-2 and TRBJ1-1; 10 bases are shared with TRBD1. The CDR3 sequence is 16 residues long. In germline, CDR1 is SGHAT, CDR2 FQNNGV. The V and J ends lost 1 base and 1 base, in that order; junction bases with no gene match: 3.

The chain is built from TRBV6-5 and TRBJ1-1; possibly TRBD1 for D (5 bases). CDR1 and CDR2 from the germline V gene are MNHEY and SVGAGI. This CDR3 comprises 15 residues. The V and J ends lost 2 bases and 4 bases respectively, with 14 bases between them. In nucleotides, the CDR3 is TGTGCCAGCAGTTACGGGCCGATCGGGGGCACTGAAGCTTTCTTT. This codes for CASSYGPIGGTEAFF.

The chain couples TRBV5-5 to TRBJ1-6; TRBD1 aligns across 9 bases. The CDR3 runs to 19 residues. The trim removed 2 bases at V and 7 bases at J, leaving 16 bases unmatched. Germline CDR1 and CDR2: SGHKS and YYEKEE (reference sequence). The CDR3 nucleotides are TGTGCCAGCAGCTTTCGTCCGGGACAGGGACCCAACGGGAATTCACCCCTCCACTTT. This sequence encodes CASSFRPGQGPNGNSPLHF.

This clone was seen a few times. The chain links TRBV30 to TRBJ2-7, with D possibly matching TRBD1 (6 bases). V gave up 3 bases and J gave up 6 bases, with 18 bases separating them. Germline values: CDR1 GTSNPN, CDR2 SVGIG (reference sequence). This CDR3 comprises 14 residues. CDR3 residues: CAWRSGTIPSEQYF. The DNA for the CDR3 is TGTGCCTGGAGGTCCGGGACAATTCCCTCCGAGCAGTACTTC.

The V and J genes are TRBV4-2 and TRBJ1-4; TRBD1 matches 7 bases. The V gene's germline CDR1 is LGHNA and CDR2 YNFKEQ. V gave up 4 bases and J gave up 1 base; unmatched junction bases: 12. There are 18 residues in the CDR3. CDR3 in DNA: TGTGCCAGCAGCCTTATACAAGGGGGCGAAGGAACTAATGAAAAACTGTTTTTT. It yields the protein CASSLIQGGEGTNEKLFF.

The V gene is TRBV28, the J gene TRBJ1-6; 7 bases map to TRBD1. CDR3 length equals 13 residues. Germline V gives CDR1 MDHEN, CDR2 SYDVKM. Trimming cost V 7 bases and J 10 bases; bases outside gene matches: 7. CDR3 in DNA: TGTGCCAGCAAGACAGGGCGAGAGTCACCCCTCCACTTT. Amino acid sequence: CASKTGRESPLHF. The whole variable domain, filled in from reference TRBV28 and TRBJ1-6, reads DVKVTQSSRYLVKRTGEKVFLECVQDMDHENMFWYRQDPGLGLRLIYFSYDVKMKEKGDIPEGYSVSREKKERFSLILESASTNQTSMYLCASKTGRESPLHFGNGTRLTVT.

This clone showed up just a few times. The chain is built from TRBV4-1 and TRBJ1-1; TRBD1 matches 8 bases. Germline trimming cut 2 bases from V and 5 bases from J; bases unmatched to any gene: 7. This CDR3 contains 15 residues. CDR1 is MGHRA and CDR2 is YSYEKL in the germline V gene. The CDR3 nucleotides are TGCGCCAGCAGCCAACCCCGGACAGGGCGGACTGAAGCTTTCTTT. Its translation is CASSQPRTGRTEAFF.

V is TRBV10-3 and J is TRBJ2-3; 8 bases align to TRBD2. CDR1 ENHRY and CDR2 SYGVKD come from the germline V gene. Trimming removed 6 bases from V and 2 bases from J; junction bases left unmatched: 7. This CDR3 is built from 15 residues. The CDR3 protein is CAISGGGGPTDTQYF. The CDR3 nucleotides read TGTGCCATCAGCGGGGGCGGGGGGCCCACAGATACGCAGTATTTT.

This CDR3 is CASNLGGKLFF. The CDR3 DNA reads as TGTGCCAGCAATCTCGGCGGAAAACTGTTTTTT. This chain uses TRBV5-4 with TRBJ1-4; D remains ambiguous. CDR3 length: 11 amino acids. Per germline, CDR1 SGHNT and CDR2 YYREEE (reference sequence). Trimming left V 6 bases short and J 10 bases short, with 10 bases between. Full variable domain (remainder filled in from reference TRBV5-4 and TRBJ1-4): ETGVTQSPTHLIKTRGQQVTLRCSSQSGHNTVSWYQQALGQGPQFIFQYYREEENGRGNFPPRFSGLQFPNYSSELNVNALELDDSALYLCASNLGGKLFFGSGTQLSVL.

The chain recombines TRBV11-2 with TRBJ2-3, with TRBD1 matching 8 bases. Trimming removed 4 bases from V and 2 bases from J; junction bases left unmatched: 2. The germline V gene has CDR1 SGHAT and CDR2 FQNNGV. CDR3 length: 14 residues. DNA for the CDR3: TGTGCCAGCAGCTCGGACAGGGTCACAGATACGCAGTATTTT. Translated: CASSSDRVTDTQYF.

This chain joins TRBV6-5 and TRBJ1-2; TRBD1 matches at 8 bases. J lost 1 base, V lost 4 bases, and 5 bases had no gene match. This CDR3 has 15 residues. Germline V CDR1 and CDR2: MNHEY, SVGAGI. The CDR3 nucleotides are TGTGCCAGCAGTTCCCTGGGACAGGTTAACTATGGCTACACCTTC. Residues: CASSSLGQVNYGYTF.

V usage is TRBV7-9 and J usage is TRBJ2-2; tentatively, D is TRBD1 (6 bases). CDR1 and CDR2 from the germline V gene are SEHNR and FQNEAQ (reference sequence). The CDR3 has 14 residues. V lost 6 bases to trimming and J lost 1 base, with 9 bases between them. CDR3 in amino acids: CASRGGVNTGELFF. As DNA, the CDR3 is TGTGCCAGCAGAGGGGGTGTGAACACCGGGGAGCTGTTTTTT.

A few counts support this clone. J is TRBJ1-3 and V is TRBV11-2, with 8 bases lining up with TRBD1. CDR1 and CDR2 from the germline V gene are SGHAT and FQNNGV. CDR3 size: 14 residues. V lost 5 bases to trimming and J lost 3 bases; unmatched junction nucleotides: 3. Here the CDR3 reads CASSADRVGNTIYF. The CDR3 DNA is TGTGCCAGCAGCGCGGACAGGGTTGGAAACACCATATATTTT.

The chain carries TRBV5-5 and TRBJ1-1; D unclear. Germline V CDR1 and CDR2: SGHKS, YYEKEE (reference sequence). The CDR3 is made up of 14 amino acids. Trimming cost V 1 base and J 0 bases, with 7 bases left between them. CDR3 sequence (DNA): TGTGCCAGCAGCTTGCAAAGCATGAACACTGAAGCTTTCTTT. It specifies CASSLQSMNTEAFF. The full variable domain, with the rest looked up from reference TRBV5-5 and TRBJ1-1, is DAGVTQSPTHLIKTRGQQVTLRCSPISGHKSVSWYQQVLGQGPQFIFQYYEKEERGRGNFPDRFSARQFPNYSSELNVNALLLGDSALYLCASSLQSMNTEAFFGQGTRLTVV.

J is TRBJ2-2 and V is TRBV19; D is possibly TRBD2 (7 bases). V shed 2 bases and J shed 2 bases, with 18 bases lying between them. Germline values: CDR1 LNHDA, CDR2 SQIVND (reference sequence). CDR3 length: 18 amino acids. Written as DNA, the CDR3 is TGTGCCAGTAGTATACCTCGCCGGGGGGCCACAAACACCGGGGAGCTGTTTTTT. As protein: CASSIPRRGATNTGELFF. Based on the CDR3 plus reference TRBV19 and TRBJ2-2, the full variable domain is DGGITQSPKYLFRKEGQNVTLSCEQNLNHDAMYWYRQDPGQGLRLIYYSQIVNDFQKGDIAEGYSVSREKKESFPLTVTSAQKNPTAFYLCASSIPRRGATNTGELFFGEGSRLTVL.

This chain uses TRBV19 with TRBJ1-2, with 9 positions matching TRBD1. This CDR3 has 16 residues. Germline trimming cut 3 bases from V and 7 bases from J; bases unmatched to any gene: 12. The germline CDR1 and CDR2 sequences are LNHDA and SQIVND (reference sequence). The CDR3 coding sequence is TGTGCCAGTAGTATGTTTACGGGACAGGGTGAGGGTGGCTACACCTTC. Translated: CASSMFTGQGEGGYTF.

This clone was detected a few times. The chain joins TRBV6-5 to TRBJ1-2; possible D gene TRBD1, 6 bases. The CDR3 is made up of 12 amino acids. Trimming left V 6 bases short and J 6 bases short, with 11 bases between. CDR1 is MNHEY and CDR2 is SVGAGI in the germline V gene. CDR3 amino acids: CASRIQGHGYTF. For the CDR3, the DNA is TGTGCCAGCAGGATACAGGGCCATGGCTACACCTTC.

The CDR3 DNA reads as TGTGCCAGCAGCTTAGGTCCTGGGCAGGACAATGAGCAGTTCTTC. Residues: CASSLGPGQDNEQFF. This rearrangement joins TRBV7-2 to TRBJ2-1, with unresolved D. Trimming left V 1 base short and J 5 bases short, with 12 bases between. CDR3 length: 15 residues. The germline CDR1 and CDR2 sequences are SGHTA and FQGNSA.

This chain joins TRBV19 and TRBJ2-1; TRBD1 matches 9 bases. Germline trimming cut 4 bases from V and 7 bases from J; bases unmatched to any gene: 2. The CDR3 extends over 13 amino acids. Germline loops: CDR1 LNHDA, CDR2 SQIVND (reference sequence). The CDR3 sequence is CASSTGQGNEQFF. The CDR3 region has the DNA TGTGCCAGTAGTACGGGACAGGGAAATGAGCAGTTCTTC.

The J gene is TRBJ1-2, the V gene TRBV28; 8 nucleotides align to TRBD1. Trimming cost V 4 bases and J 7 bases; bases outside gene matches: 11. This CDR3 contains 15 residues. The germline V gene encodes CDR1 MDHEN and CDR2 SYDVKM. CDR3 nucleotides: TGTGCCAGCAGTTCGCGGGACAGGTGGGATTTTGGCTACACCTTC. Translation: CASSSRDRWDFGYTF.

The chain couples TRBV6-5 to TRBJ1-4; no clear D gene. Germline V gene lookup returns CDR1 MNHEY and CDR2 SVGAGI. The length of the CDR3 is 16 residues. V was trimmed by 0 bases and J by 7 bases, leaving 15 bases between them. This CDR3 reads CASSYSFTRGSEKLFF. As DNA, the CDR3 is TGTGCCAGCAGTTACTCTTTCACCCGGGGTTCTGAAAAACTGTTTTTT.

The chain joins TRBV27 to TRBJ2-7; possible D gene TRBD1, 6 bases. Germline V gene lookup returns CDR1 MNHEY and CDR2 SMNVEV (reference sequence). V was trimmed by 10 bases and J by 12 bases, leaving 19 bases between them. The CDR3 has 11 residues. CDR3: CAMRQAQGLYF. For the CDR3, the DNA is TGTGCCATGAGACAGGCCCAAGGACTGTACTTC.

This clone was counted a few times. The CDR3 DNA is TGCGCCAGCAGCCCAAGTAGGGGACAAAAAAACATTCAGTACTTC. Protein product: CASSPSRGQKNIQYF. The V gene is TRBV4-3, the J gene TRBJ2-4; tentatively, D is TRBD1 (6 bases). The ends were cut back, 4 bases at V and 4 bases at J, with 14 bases in the middle. Germline-derived CDR1 and CDR2 are LGHNA and YSLEER. CDR3 length: 15 amino acids.

This chain connects TRBV6-6 to TRBJ2-1; TRBD2 matches 13 bases. Germline trimming cut 6 bases from V and 9 bases from J; bases unmatched to any gene: 8. The CDR3 has 15 amino acids. CDR1 MNHNY and CDR2 SVGAGI come from the germline V gene (reference sequence). The CDR3 is CASSQRTSGGSEQFF. CDR3 in DNA: TGTGCCAGCAGCCAACGGACTAGCGGGGGTAGTGAGCAGTTCTTC.